The present TCR beta chain was sequenced within a study of cytomegalovirus exposure and HLA in healthy donors. Regarding the study as a whole: Most of the CMV-associated TCR beta chains (in a later analysis) appeared to be HLA-restricted.

Points on this clone: Its antigen is not known.

Trimming stripped 6 bases from V and 7 bases from J, with 28 bases between. Germline V gives CDR1 SGHAT, CDR2 FQDESV (reference sequence). The CDR3 is 18 amino acids. The PCR used 60 Vbeta and 13 Jbeta primers. Repertoires were generated with immunoSEQ multiplex PCR, while TCRdb's copy carries only in-frame clones and drops some. The sample includes about 280,000 clones, 80% to 90% seen only once; the top ten take roughly 2.3%. This receptor was identified in a woman aged 18 to 35 in good health and CMV-seronegative. The chain links TRBV11-1 to TRBJ1-5; TRBD1 might be the D (6 bases). Sequenced input: PBMCs. The CDR3 DNA reads TGTGCCAGCAGACCTAATCAAAGCTTGATCCAGGGGCCCCAGCCCCAGCATTTT. It codes for CASRPNQSLIQGPQPQHF.